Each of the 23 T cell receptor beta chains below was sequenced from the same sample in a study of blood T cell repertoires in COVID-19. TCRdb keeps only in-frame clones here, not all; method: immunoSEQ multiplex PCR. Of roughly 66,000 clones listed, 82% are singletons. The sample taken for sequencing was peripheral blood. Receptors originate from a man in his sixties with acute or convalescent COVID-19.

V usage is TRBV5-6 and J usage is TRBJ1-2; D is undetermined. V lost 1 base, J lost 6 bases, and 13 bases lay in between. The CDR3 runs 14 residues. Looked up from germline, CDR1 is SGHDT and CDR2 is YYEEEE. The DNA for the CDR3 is TGTGCCAGCAGCTTGACGACACCTATCCATGGCTACACCTTC. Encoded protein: CASSLTTPIHGYTF.

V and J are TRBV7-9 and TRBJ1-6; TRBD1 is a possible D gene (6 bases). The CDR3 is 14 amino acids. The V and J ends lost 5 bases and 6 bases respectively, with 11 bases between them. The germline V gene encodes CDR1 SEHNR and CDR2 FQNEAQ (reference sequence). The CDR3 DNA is TGTGCCAGCAGCCCAGGGGCCAGTAATTCACCCCTCCACTTT. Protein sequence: CASSPGASNSPLHF. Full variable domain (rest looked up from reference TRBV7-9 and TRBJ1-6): DTGVSQNPRHKITKRGQNVTFRCDPISEHNRLYWYRQTLGQGPEFLTYFQNEAQLEKSRLLSDRFSAERPKGSFSTLEIQRTEQGDSAMYLCASSPGASNSPLHFGNGTRLTVT.

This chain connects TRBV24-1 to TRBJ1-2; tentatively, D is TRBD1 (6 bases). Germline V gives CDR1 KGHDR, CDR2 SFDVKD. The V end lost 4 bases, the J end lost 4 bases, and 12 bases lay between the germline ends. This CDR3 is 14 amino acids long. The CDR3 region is CATSENTGSYGYTF. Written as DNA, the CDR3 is TGTGCCACCAGTGAGAACACAGGGTCCTATGGCTACACCTTC.

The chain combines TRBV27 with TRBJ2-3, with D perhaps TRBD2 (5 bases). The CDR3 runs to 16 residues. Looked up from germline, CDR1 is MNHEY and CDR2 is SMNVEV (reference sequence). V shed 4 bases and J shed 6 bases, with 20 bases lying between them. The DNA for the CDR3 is TGTGCCAGCAGTTCTCGACTCCGGACTTTCTTCGATACGCAGTATTTT. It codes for CASSSRLRTFFDTQYF.

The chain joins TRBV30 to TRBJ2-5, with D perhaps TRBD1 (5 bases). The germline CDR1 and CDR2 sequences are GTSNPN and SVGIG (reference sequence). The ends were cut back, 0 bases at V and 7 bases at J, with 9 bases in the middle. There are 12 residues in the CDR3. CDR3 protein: CAWSVAGRTQYF. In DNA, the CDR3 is TGTGCCTGGAGTGTAGCAGGGCGGACCCAGTACTTC.

This CDR3 is CASTLDRMIKPQHF. In nucleotides, the CDR3 is TGTGCCAGCACCCTAGACCGAATGATCAAGCCCCAGCATTTT. This chain uses TRBV7-2 with TRBJ1-5; no firm D call. The CDR3 sequence is 14 residues long. From germline, CDR1 is SGHTA and CDR2 FQGNSA. Deletions cut 7 bases from V and 8 bases from J, with 18 bases between.

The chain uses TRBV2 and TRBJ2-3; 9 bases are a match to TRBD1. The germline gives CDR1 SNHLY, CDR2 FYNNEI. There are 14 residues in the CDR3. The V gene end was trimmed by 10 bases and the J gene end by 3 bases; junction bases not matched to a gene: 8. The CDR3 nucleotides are TGTGCCAATTCCGACAGGGGGTTTACAGATACGCAGTATTTT. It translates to CANSDRGFTDTQYF.

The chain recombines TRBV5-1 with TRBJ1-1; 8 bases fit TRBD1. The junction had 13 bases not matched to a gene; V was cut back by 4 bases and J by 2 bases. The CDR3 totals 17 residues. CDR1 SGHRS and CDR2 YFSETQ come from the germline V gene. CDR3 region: CASSPGQGLGSNTEAFF. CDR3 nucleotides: TGCGCCAGCAGCCCCGGACAGGGATTGGGTTCTAACACTGAAGCTTTCTTT. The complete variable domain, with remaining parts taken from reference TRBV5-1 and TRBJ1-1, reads KAGVTQTPRYLIKTRGQQVTLSCSPISGHRSVSWYQQTPGQGLQFLFEYFSETQRNKGNFPGRFSGRQFSNSRSEMNVSTLELGDSALYLCASSPGQGLGSNTEAFFGQGTRLTVV.

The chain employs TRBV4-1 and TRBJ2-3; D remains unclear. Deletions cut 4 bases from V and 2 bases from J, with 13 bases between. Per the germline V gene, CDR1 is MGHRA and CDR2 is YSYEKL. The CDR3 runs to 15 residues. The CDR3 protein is CASSREQQPTDTQYF. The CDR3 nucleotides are TGCGCCAGCAGCCGAGAACAGCAACCCACAGATACGCAGTATTTT.

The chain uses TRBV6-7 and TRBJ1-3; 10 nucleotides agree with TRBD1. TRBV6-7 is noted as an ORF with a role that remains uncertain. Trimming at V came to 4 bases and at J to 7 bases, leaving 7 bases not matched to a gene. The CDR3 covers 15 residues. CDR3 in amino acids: CASSSGTGVGNTIYF. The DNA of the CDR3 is TGTGCCAGCAGTTCCGGGACAGGGGTCGGGAACACCATATATTTT.

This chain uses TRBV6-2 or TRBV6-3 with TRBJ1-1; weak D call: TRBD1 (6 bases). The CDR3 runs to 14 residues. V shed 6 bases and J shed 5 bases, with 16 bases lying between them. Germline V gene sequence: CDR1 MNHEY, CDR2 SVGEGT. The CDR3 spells CASSSRGRGTEAFF. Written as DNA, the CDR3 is TGTGCCAGCAGCTCTAGAGGGAGGGGGACTGAAGCTTTCTTT.

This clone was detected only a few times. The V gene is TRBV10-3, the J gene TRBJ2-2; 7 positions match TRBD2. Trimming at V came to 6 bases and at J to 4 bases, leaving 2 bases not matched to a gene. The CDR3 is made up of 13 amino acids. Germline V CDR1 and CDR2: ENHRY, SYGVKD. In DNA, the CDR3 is TGTGCCATCAGGGGCGGGGGCACCGGGGAGCTGTTTTTT. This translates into CAIRGGGTGELFF.

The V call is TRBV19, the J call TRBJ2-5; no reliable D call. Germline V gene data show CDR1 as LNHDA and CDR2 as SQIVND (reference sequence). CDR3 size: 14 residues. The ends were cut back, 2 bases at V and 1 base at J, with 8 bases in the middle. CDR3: CASSIRGVQETQYF. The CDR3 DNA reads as TGTGCCAGTAGTATAAGAGGCGTCCAAGAGACCCAGTACTTC. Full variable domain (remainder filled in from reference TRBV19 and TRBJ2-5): DGGITQSPKYLFRKEGQNVTLSCEQNLNHDAMYWYRQDPGQGLRLIYYSQIVNDFQKGDIAEGYSVSREKKESFPLTVTSAQKNPTAFYLCASSIRGVQETQYFGPGTRLLVL.

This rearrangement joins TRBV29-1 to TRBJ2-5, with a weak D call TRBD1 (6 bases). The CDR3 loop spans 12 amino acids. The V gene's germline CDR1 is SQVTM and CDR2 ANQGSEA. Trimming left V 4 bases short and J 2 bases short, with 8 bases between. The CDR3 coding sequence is TGCAGCGTTGCACAGGGACAAGAGACCCAGTACTTC. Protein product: CSVAQGQETQYF.

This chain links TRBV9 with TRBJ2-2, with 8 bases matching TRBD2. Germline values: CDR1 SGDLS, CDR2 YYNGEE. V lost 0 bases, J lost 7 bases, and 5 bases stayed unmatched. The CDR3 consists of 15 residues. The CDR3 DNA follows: TGTGCCAGCAGCGTAGAGTGGACTAGCAGCGGGGAGCTGTTTTTT. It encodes CASSVEWTSSGELFF.

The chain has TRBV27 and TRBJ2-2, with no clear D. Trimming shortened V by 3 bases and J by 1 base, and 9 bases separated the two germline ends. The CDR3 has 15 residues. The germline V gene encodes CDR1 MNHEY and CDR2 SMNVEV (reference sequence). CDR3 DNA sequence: TGTGCCAGCAGTTTTTGGCCGCTGAACACCGGGGAGCTGTTTTTT. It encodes CASSFWPLNTGELFF.

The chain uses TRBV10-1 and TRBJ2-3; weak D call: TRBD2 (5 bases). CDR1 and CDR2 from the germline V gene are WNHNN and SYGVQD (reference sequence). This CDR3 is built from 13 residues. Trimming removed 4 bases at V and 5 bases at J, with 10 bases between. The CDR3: CASSVLREDTQYF. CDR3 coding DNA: TGCGCCAGCAGTGTTCTCCGGGAAGATACGCAGTATTTT.

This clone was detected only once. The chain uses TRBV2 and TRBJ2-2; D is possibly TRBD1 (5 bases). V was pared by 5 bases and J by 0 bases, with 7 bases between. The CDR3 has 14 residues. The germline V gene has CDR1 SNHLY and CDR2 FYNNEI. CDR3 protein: CASSRTTNTGELFF. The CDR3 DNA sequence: TGTGCCAGCAGTAGGACAACGAACACCGGGGAGCTGTTTTTT.

The CDR3 region has the DNA TGCGCCAGCAGCTTGAGGGTGGGCGGGGAAGAGACCCAGTACTTC. Its translation: CASSLRVGGEETQYF. This chain connects TRBV5-1 to TRBJ2-5; possible D gene TRBD2, 6 bases. V was pared by 1 base and J by 3 bases, with 13 bases between. Germline CDR1 SGHRS, CDR2 YFSETQ. The CDR3 totals 15 residues.

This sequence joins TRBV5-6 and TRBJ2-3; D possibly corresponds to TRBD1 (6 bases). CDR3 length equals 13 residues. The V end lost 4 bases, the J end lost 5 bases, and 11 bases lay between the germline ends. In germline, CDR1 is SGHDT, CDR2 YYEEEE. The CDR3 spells CASSLGQLDTQYF. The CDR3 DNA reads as TGTGCCAGCAGCCTCGGACAGTTAGATACGCAGTATTTT.

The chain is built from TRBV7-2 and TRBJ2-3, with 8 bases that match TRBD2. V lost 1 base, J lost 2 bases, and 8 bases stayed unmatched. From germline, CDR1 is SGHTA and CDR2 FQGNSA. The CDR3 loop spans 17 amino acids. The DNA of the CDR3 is TGTGCCAGCAGCTTAGTAGGGCGCGGGAGGAACACAGATACGCAGTATTTT. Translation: CASSLVGRGRNTDTQYF.

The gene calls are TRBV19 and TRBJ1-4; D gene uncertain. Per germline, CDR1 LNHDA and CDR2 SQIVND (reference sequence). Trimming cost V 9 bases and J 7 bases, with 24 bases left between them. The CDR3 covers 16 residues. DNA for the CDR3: TGTGCCAGCGGCTCGGATGAGAGGGCAGGTAGTGAAAAACTGTTTTTT. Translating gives CASGSDERAGSEKLFF.

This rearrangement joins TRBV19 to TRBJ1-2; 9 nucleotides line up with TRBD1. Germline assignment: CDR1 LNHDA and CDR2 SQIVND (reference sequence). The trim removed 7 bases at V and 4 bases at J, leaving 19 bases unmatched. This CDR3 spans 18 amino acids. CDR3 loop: CASIKRYRTGEFGYGYTF. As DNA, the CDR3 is TGTGCCAGTATCAAAAGGTACCGGACAGGGGAATTCGGCTATGGCTACACCTTC.